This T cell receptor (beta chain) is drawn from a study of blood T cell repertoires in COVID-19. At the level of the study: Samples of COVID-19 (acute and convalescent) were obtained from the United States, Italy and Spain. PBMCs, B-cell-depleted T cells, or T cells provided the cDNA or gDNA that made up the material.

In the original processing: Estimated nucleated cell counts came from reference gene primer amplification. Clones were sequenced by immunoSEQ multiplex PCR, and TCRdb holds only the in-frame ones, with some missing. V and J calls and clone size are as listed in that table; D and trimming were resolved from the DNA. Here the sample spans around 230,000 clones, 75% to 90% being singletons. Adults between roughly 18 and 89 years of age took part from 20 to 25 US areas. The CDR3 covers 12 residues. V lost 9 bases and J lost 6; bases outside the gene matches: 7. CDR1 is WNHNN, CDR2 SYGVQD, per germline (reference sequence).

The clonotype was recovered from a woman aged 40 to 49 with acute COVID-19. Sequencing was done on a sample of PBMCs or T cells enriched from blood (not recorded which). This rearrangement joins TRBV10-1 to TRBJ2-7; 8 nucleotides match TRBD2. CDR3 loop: CASSGLAGEQYF. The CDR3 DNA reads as TGCGCCAGTTCAGGACTAGCTGGCGAGCAGTACTTC.